The rows below give T cell receptor beta chains drawn from one sample of a study of post-analysis software for immune sequencing data. From the PCR reads, TCRdb called clonotypes with MiXCR, one entry per CDR3 protein. The repertoire holds roughly 170,000 distinct CDR3 sequences, with 30% as singletons. Sequences were obtained from blood. The receptors stem from a girl between 5 and 17 years old with multiple sclerosis. Both conserved end residues are trimmed from each CDR3.

V | length | CDR3
TRBV4-1 | 12 | ASSQLRTSTEAF
TRBV2 | 13 | ASNAGARRTGELF
TRBV7-9 | 14 | ASSTTVLGLADTQY
TRBV7-9 | 12 | ASSFSGGAEKLF
TRBV11-3 | 15 | ASSLDRGGRADNEQF
TRBV7-2 | 16 | ASSLRGVQGGLNTEAF
TRBV18 | 10 | ASSPKGWEQY
TRBV30 | 10 | AWSVSGDTQY
TRBV19 | 11 | ASTSGPRETQY
TRBV29-1 | 14 | SVEDGSSGSLYEQY
TRBV12-3/TRBV12-4 | 14 | ASSKNRVSVPFGEF
TRBV5-1 | 14 | ASSPGLYPGANVLT
TRBV5-1 | 12 | ASSPRSLSETQY
TRBV24-1 | 11 | ATTGGINETQY
TRBV7-6 | 15 | ASSFQSSGSWLETQY
TRBV5-1 | 13 | ASSLGSSPGFEQY
TRBV28 | 10 | ASMEGGETQY
TRBV5-6 | 10 | ASRGQTYEQY
TRBV5-1 | 11 | ASSKTGKETQY
TRBV5-1 | 14 | ASSLRETGTSDEQY
TRBV20-1 | 15 | SARDLEFPTSGNTIY
TRBV14 | 12 | ASSPRWPLGEQY
TRBV5-6 | 11 | ASTLASVTEAF
TRBV29-1 | 9 | SGGQGDEQY
TRBV3-1 | 15 | ASKPLMTGLNTGELF
TRBV20-1 | 12 | SAKGTSLYNEQF
TRBV7-9 | 14 | ASSSGTSGITDTQY
TRBV20-1 | 12 | SAVWGQGAQPQH
TRBV7-9 | 11 | ASSPSRVGGYT
TRBV2 | 11 | ASLDSPNYGYT
TRBV29-1 | 9 | SAEGVRGYT
TRBV20-1 | 12 | SARDQGGISEAF
TRBV7-9 | 11 | ASSGQGSYEQY